The sequence of this TCR beta chain was determined in a study of CD8 T cells in Susac syndrome. Findings and caveats of the study: The study admitted that it had a relatively small number of individuals in its TCR sequencing and HLA analysis.

Note on this clonotype: Its antigen is currently unknown.

It was with random hexamers that 0.5 to 1 ug RNA was reverse transcribed. TCRdb recomputed calls from the immunoSEQ multiplex PCR reads with MiXCR, one row per CDR3 protein. In the table there are some 200,000 distinct CDR3 sequences, around 95% of which are singletons. TCR beta sequences were obtained from blood CD8+ and CD4+ T cells. Both CD4+ and CD8+ T cells were negatively isolated, and TEMRA cells underwent FACS enrichment. Germline lookup yields CDR1 SGHDN and CDR2 FVKESK. CDR3 size: 14 residues. V lost 3 bases to trimming and J lost 0 bases, with 8 bases between them. V gene TRBV14 combines with J gene TRBJ1-1; D gene unclear. Sequencing was performed on CD4+ T cells from PBMCs. This TCR was sampled from a human donor with Susac syndrome. The CDR3, as DNA: TGTGCCAGCAGCCAGGGATTTATGAACACTGAAGCTTTCTTT. Its protein product is CASSQGFMNTEAFF.